This T cell receptor (beta chain) was identified during a study of post-analysis software for immune sequencing data. For the study at large: In terms of disease course, relapsing-remitting, secondary progressive and progressive-relapsing multiple sclerosis were included.

Unique molecular identifiers were carried by the TCR beta cDNA libraries. TCRdb used MiXCR to reprocess the PCR reads, holding one entry per CDR3 protein. In the table there are roughly 620,000 distinct CDR3 sequences, roughly 40% of which are singletons. The study's findings and limits: Diversity measured as normalized Chao1 was significantly lower in multiple sclerosis patients than in controls. Pronounced co-clustering by F measure was evident among identically batched samples. A handful of TRBV segments appeared more often in patients than in controls, and TRBV5-6, TRBV5-1 and TRBV20-1 were among these.

The CDR3 runs to 14 residues. Trimming took off 5 bases at V and 4 bases at J, with 13 bases between the two ends. With respect to this clonotype: Its antigen is as yet unknown.

The origin of this receptor is a girl between 10 and 17 years old with multiple sclerosis. This rearrangement joins TRBV12-3 or TRBV12-4 to TRBJ2-3; TRBD2 might be the D (6 bases). Sequencing was performed on blood. The DNA of the CDR3 is TGTGCCAGCAGTCCGGAGTCGGGGGCAGATACGCAGTATTTT. Amino acids: CASSPESGADTQYF.